These 27 T cell receptor beta chains share one sample of origin, sequenced in a study of T cell changes during pregnancy in multiple sclerosis. Clones were read by immunoSEQ multiplex PCR, and TCRdb kept only the in-frame ones, dropping some. This sample carries around 40,000 clones, about nine tenths of them seen once, and the ten largest clones take 0.6% to 1%. This specimen consisted of CD4+ T cells from peripheral blood mononuclear cells, obtained after pregnancy. The receptors derive from a female donor in good health, enrolled as a control in a pregnancy study.

The chain carries TRBV2 and TRBJ1-5; D remains unclear. Germline CDR1 and CDR2: SNHLY and FYNNEI. There are 13 residues in the CDR3. V lost 6 bases, J lost 7 bases, and 13 bases lay in between. CDR3: CASSAEGRQPQHF. The CDR3 DNA reads as TGTGCCAGCAGCGCGGAGGGAAGGCAGCCCCAGCATTTT.

V and J are TRBV20-1 and TRBJ2-5, with a tentative D call TRBD2 (5 bases). Trimming took 6 bases from V and 3 from J, leaving 8 bases between them. This CDR3 comprises 11 residues. The germline V gene has CDR1 DFQATT and CDR2 SNEGSKA (reference sequence). The CDR3 DNA reads as TGCAGTGCCGCGAGGGAAGAGACCCAGTACTTC. Protein: CSAAREETQYF.

The chain joins TRBV5-1 to TRBJ2-5; a possible D gene is TRBD1 (6 bases). V was pared by 4 bases and J by 3 bases, with 10 bases between. This CDR3 has 13 amino acids. CDR1 is SGHRS and CDR2 is YFSETQ in the germline V gene. CDR3 in DNA: TGCGCCAGCAGCACCGGGACAAAAGAGACCCAGTACTTC. It codes for CASSTGTKETQYF.

This clone was recorded only once. The CDR3 protein is CASSPFGIRESEAFF. CDR3 nucleotides: TGCGCCAGCAGCCCCTTCGGGATCCGGGAGAGTGAAGCTTTCTTT. The chain links TRBV5-1 to TRBJ1-1; D is unclear. The CDR3 has 15 amino acids. Germline CDR1 reads SGHRS; CDR2 reads YFSETQ. V lost 4 bases and J 7 bases, leaving 20 bases between the germline ends.

The V and J genes are TRBV10-3 and TRBJ1-5; possible D gene TRBD1, 5 bases. The CDR3 runs 14 residues. V lost 8 bases and J lost 1, with 12 bases in between. CDR1 and CDR2 (germline): ENHRY, SYGVKD. CDR3 DNA sequence: TGTGCCATCCGGGCGGACACCAGCAATCAGCCCCAGCATTTT. Translated, it gives CAIRADTSNQPQHF.

V gene TRBV18 combines with J gene TRBJ1-1, with D maybe TRBD1 (6 bases). Germline CDR1 KGHSH, CDR2 LQKENI. Trimming left V 4 bases short and J 1 base short, with 13 bases between. The CDR3 extends over 15 amino acids. The CDR3 loop reads CASSQQGTSNTEAFF. As DNA, the CDR3 is TGTGCCAGCTCACAACAGGGTACCTCGAACACTGAAGCTTTCTTT.

This chain uses TRBV7-3 with TRBJ2-7; tentatively, D is TRBD2 (6 bases). V was clipped by 3 bases and J by 13 bases, with 16 bases between them. The germline gives CDR1 SGHTA, CDR2 FQGTGA. This CDR3 contains 12 residues. CDR3 sequence: CASSLPGLPPYF. The CDR3 DNA is TGTGCCAGCAGCTTGCCGGGACTTCCCCCTTACTTC. Drawing the rest from reference TRBV7-3 and TRBJ2-7, the complete variable domain is GAGVSQTPSNKVTEKGKYVELRCDPISGHTALYWYRQSLGQGPEFLIYFQGTGAADDSGLPNDRFFAVRPEGSVSTLKIQRTERGDSAVYLCASSLPGLPPYFGPGTRLTVT.

The rearrangement uses TRBV4-3 and TRBJ1-2; D gene ambiguous. The CDR3 loop spans 14 amino acids. CDR1 and CDR2 (germline): LGHNA, YSLEER. V was clipped by 0 bases and J by 1 base, with 6 bases between them. The CDR3 here is CASSQDPINYGYTF. In nucleotides, the CDR3 is TGCGCCAGCAGCCAAGATCCCATTAACTATGGCTACACCTTC.

The J gene is TRBJ2-5, the V gene TRBV2; 8 bases agree with TRBD1. Trimming at V came to 5 bases and at J to 3 bases, leaving 5 bases not matched to a gene. Germline V gives CDR1 SNHLY, CDR2 FYNNEI. The CDR3 has 14 amino acids. The CDR3 DNA is TGTGCCAGCAGTCCCATGACAGGGGAAGAGACCCAGTACTTC. Its translation is CASSPMTGEETQYF. Combining the CDR3 with reference TRBV2 and TRBJ2-5 gives the whole variable domain EPEVTQTPSHQVTQMGQEVILRCVPISNHLYFYWYRQILGQKVEFLVSFYNNEISEKSEIFDDQFSVERPDGSNFTLKIRSTKLEDSAMYFCASSPMTGEETQYFGPGTRLLVL.

The chain couples TRBV7-2 to TRBJ2-3; D is ambiguous. The length of the CDR3 is 12 residues. V was shortened by 5 bases and J by 2 bases, with 5 bases between the two germline ends. The germline V gene encodes CDR1 SGHTA and CDR2 FQGNSA. The CDR3 reads CASSPPTDTQYF. CDR3 nucleotides: TGTGCCAGCAGCCCTCCCACAGATACGCAGTATTTT.

The chain has TRBV9 and TRBJ2-5; 11 bases agree with TRBD2. V lost 4 bases to trimming and J lost 5 bases; unmatched junction nucleotides: 7. This CDR3 is 15 amino acids long. Germline loops: CDR1 SGDLS, CDR2 YYNGEE. The CDR3 loop is CASSSPTSGVETQYF. CDR3 DNA sequence: TGTGCCAGCAGCTCCCCGACTAGCGGGGTCGAGACCCAGTACTTC.

The V gene is TRBV6-1, the J gene TRBJ1-5, with TRBD1 matching over 8 bases. CDR1 is MNHNS, CDR2 SASEGT, per germline. CDR3 length: 15 amino acids. The trim removed 7 bases at V and 2 bases at J, leaving 7 bases unmatched. CDR3 loop: CASTLDRVGNQPQHF. In DNA, the CDR3 is TGTGCCAGCACTCTGGACAGGGTCGGCAATCAGCCCCAGCATTTT.

The chain carries TRBV30 and TRBJ1-2; D perhaps matches TRBD1 (6 bases). CDR1 and CDR2 (germline): GTSNPN, SVGIG (reference sequence). This CDR3 contains 15 residues. V shed 2 bases and J shed 7 bases, with 20 bases lying between them. The CDR3 coding sequence is TGTGCCTGGAGTCGTCCCGACGGGGTCAGGGGTGGCTACACCTTC. This sequence encodes CAWSRPDGVRGGYTF.

The V call is TRBV27, the J call TRBJ2-7, with TRBD2 matching over 7 bases. CDR1 MNHEY and CDR2 SMNVEV come from the germline V gene (reference sequence). CDR3 length equals 13 residues. The V and J ends lost 6 bases and 2 bases, in that order; junction bases with no gene match: 4. CDR3 sequence reads: CASRSSGTYEQYF. CDR3 DNA: TGTGCCAGCAGGTCTAGCGGAACCTACGAGCAGTACTTC.

The chain employs TRBV28 and TRBJ1-5, with 11 bases that match TRBD1. Germline values: CDR1 MDHEN, CDR2 SYDVKM. This CDR3 is built from 15 residues. V shed 4 bases, J shed 5 bases, and the junction held 4 bases outside the gene matches. CDR3 DNA sequence: TGTGCCAGCAGTTCCGGGGACAGGGGGGATCAGCCCCAGCATTTT. Its translation is CASSSGDRGDQPQHF. Full variable domain (remainder filled in from reference TRBV28 and TRBJ1-5): DVKVTQSSRYLVKRTGEKVFLECVQDMDHENMFWYRQDPGLGLRLIYFSYDVKMKEKGDIPEGYSVSREKKERFSLILESASTNQTSMYLCASSSGDRGDQPQHFGDGTRLSIL.

The rearrangement uses TRBV18 and TRBJ1-3; TRBD1 aligns across 7 bases. Germline loops: CDR1 KGHSH, CDR2 LQKENI. Trimming took 1 base from V and 0 from J; bases not matched to a gene: 18. The CDR3 totals 21 residues. This chain's CDR3 is CASSPLPVGDRGPLSGNTIYF. The CDR3 DNA reads TGTGCCAGCTCACCACTACCAGTAGGGGACAGAGGTCCCCTCTCTGGAAACACCATATATTTT. The whole variable domain, filled in from reference TRBV18 and TRBJ1-3, reads NAGVMQNPRHLVRRRGQEARLRCSPMKGHSHVYWYRQLPEEGLKFMVYLQKENIIDESGMPKERFSAEFPKEGPSILRIQQVVRGDSAAYFCASSPLPVGDRGPLSGNTIYFGEGSWLTVV.

The V and J genes are TRBV5-4 and TRBJ2-1; a weak D match, TRBD2 (6 bases). The V end was cut by 4 bases, the J end by 15 bases, with 23 bases between. Germline loops: CDR1 SGHNT, CDR2 YYREEE (reference sequence). The CDR3 extends over 14 amino acids. Here the CDR3 reads CASSPGGPSKVWFF. DNA for the CDR3: TGTGCCAGCAGCCCCGGGGGACCTTCCAAGGTGTGGTTCTTC.

This clone has only a few counts. J is TRBJ2-3 and V is TRBV4-3, with TRBD1 identical over 11 bases. CDR3 length equals 18 residues. V lost 0 bases to trimming and J lost 4 bases; unmatched junction nucleotides: 9. Looked up from germline, CDR1 is LGHNA and CDR2 is YSLEER. The CDR3 DNA reads as TGCGCCAGCAGCCAAGATCCCCCCGGGACAGGGGGGTCAGATACGCAGTATTTT. Residues: CASSQDPPGTGGSDTQYF.

This chain joins TRBV5-1 and TRBJ2-3; D ambiguous. V gave up 0 bases and J gave up 6 bases, with 5 bases separating them. This CDR3 spans 12 amino acids. Germline CDR1 SGHRS, CDR2 YFSETQ. The CDR3 sequence is CASSLVLDTQYF. The CDR3, as DNA: TGCGCCAGCAGCTTGGTTCTGGATACGCAGTATTTT.

The J gene is TRBJ1-2, the V gene TRBV4-3; 8 bases are shared with TRBD1. V trimming: 0 bases; J trimming: 7 bases; junction bases outside the gene matches: 10. The CDR3 is 16 residues long. Germline assignment: CDR1 LGHNA and CDR2 YSLEER. The CDR3 loop is CASSQDGVGQGSGYTF. As DNA, the CDR3 is TGCGCCAGCAGCCAAGATGGCGTCGGACAGGGAAGTGGCTACACCTTC.

V gene TRBV7-9 combines with J gene TRBJ2-1; TRBD1 matches at 11 bases. Germline CDR1 reads SEHNR; CDR2 reads FQNEAQ (reference sequence). After removal of 5 bases from V and 6 bases from J, the junction contained 6 bases not matched to a gene. The CDR3 sequence is 15 residues long. CDR3 loop: CASSLGQGVVNEQFF. The CDR3 DNA follows: TGTGCCAGCAGCCTGGGACAGGGGGTCGTCAATGAGCAGTTCTTC.

The J gene is TRBJ1-2, the V gene TRBV4-2; 7 bases map to TRBD1. The V gene's germline CDR1 is LGHNA and CDR2 YNFKEQ. CDR3 length: 16 amino acids. The V gene end was trimmed by 0 bases and the J gene end by 8 bases; junction bases not matched to a gene: 12. The CDR3 DNA follows: TGTGCCAGCAGCCAAGATATGGTTGGGCAGGGGGACGGCTACACCTTC. It encodes CASSQDMVGQGDGYTF.

The chain has TRBV5-1 and TRBJ2-7, with D perhaps matching TRBD2 (5 bases). V lost 4 bases and J lost 0, with 11 bases in between. The CDR3 covers 14 residues. CDR1 is SGHRS, CDR2 YFSETQ, per germline. The CDR3 bases are TGCGCCAGCAGCCCGGACTCGGTCTCCTACGAGCAGTACTTC. Amino acid sequence: CASSPDSVSYEQYF. The full variable domain, its missing parts supplied by reference TRBV5-1 and TRBJ2-7, is KAGVTQTPRYLIKTRGQQVTLSCSPISGHRSVSWYQQTPGQGLQFLFEYFSETQRNKGNFPGRFSGRQFSNSRSEMNVSTLELGDSALYLCASSPDSVSYEQYFGPGTRLTVT.

The rearrangement joins TRBV9 to TRBJ2-1, with D perhaps matching TRBD1 (6 bases). Germline V gene lookup returns CDR1 SGDLS and CDR2 YYNGEE. CDR3 length equals 15 residues. V was pared by 5 bases and J by 0 bases, with 12 bases between. The CDR3 sequence is CASSPNRVSYNEQFF. The CDR3 DNA reads as TGTGCCAGCAGTCCGAACAGGGTCTCCTACAATGAGCAGTTCTTC.

CDR3 sequence: CASSEFGRGGERETQYF. CDR3 in DNA: TGTGCCAGCAGTGAATTCGGTAGGGGGGGGGAGAGAGAGACCCAGTACTTC. This chain uses TRBV25-1 with TRBJ2-5, with D tentatively TRBD2 (7 bases). The CDR3 spans 17 residues. Germline CDR1 and CDR2: MGHDK and SYGVNS. V lost 1 base and J lost 4, with 19 bases in between.

This chain uses TRBV4-1 with TRBJ1-5, with D possibly matching TRBD1 (6 bases). The CDR3 totals 14 residues. Germline loops: CDR1 MGHRA, CDR2 YSYEKL. Trimming shortened V by 4 bases and J by 4 bases, and 11 bases separated the two germline ends. The CDR3 loop is CASSRRQGNQPQHF. CDR3 sequence (DNA): TGCGCCAGCAGCCGTCGCCAGGGGAATCAGCCCCAGCATTTT.

This sequence joins TRBV10-1 and TRBJ2-3; possible D gene TRBD1, 5 bases. CDR1 is WNHNN and CDR2 is SYGVQD in the germline V gene (reference sequence). The CDR3 runs to 16 residues. Trimming took off 0 bases at V and 7 bases at J, with 17 bases between the two ends. The CDR3 coding sequence is TGCGCCAGCAGTGAGTCTGGAACAGGACAACCTTATACGCAGTATTTT. Translating it yields CASSESGTGQPYTQYF.